Only one count was recorded for the clone carrying this T cell receptor beta chain. This entry comes from a study of blood T cell repertoires in COVID-19. About the research overall: The samples span acute and convalescent COVID-19 from the United States, Italy and Spain. From T cells, B-cell-depleted T cells, or PBMCs came the material, which was cDNA or gDNA.

CDR1 SGHDT and CDR2 YYEEEE come from the germline V gene. V dropped 4 bases and J dropped 5 bases, with 18 bases sitting between them. There are 15 residues in the CDR3. Seattle's enrolled individuals joined amid active infection and were then monitored longitudinally. How the authors handled the data: Estimation of nucleated cell counts relied on the amplification of reference gene primers. TCRdb's copy holds only in-frame clones and misses some; the assay was immunoSEQ multiplex PCR. From that table come the V and J calls and clone size; the DNA was used to work out D and trimming. The sample holds some 75,000 clones, about 88% seen once.

This TCR was recovered from an elderly man with COVID-19, enrolled during active disease. J is TRBJ1-2 and V is TRBV5-6; weak D call: TRBD1 (6 bases). What was sequenced was peripheral blood. CDR3 nucleotide sequence: TGTGCCAGCAGCCCCGATGGCAGGGGTGGTTATGGCTACACCTTC. Protein product: CASSPDGRGGYGYTF. Full variable domain (rest looked up from reference TRBV5-6 and TRBJ1-2): DAGVTQSPTHLIKTRGQQVTLRCSPKSGHDTVSWYQQALGQGPQFIFQYYEEEERQRGNFPDRFSGHQFPNYSSELNVNALLLGDSALYLCASSPDGRGGYGYTFGSGTRLTVV.